This TCR beta chain was identified during a study of control samples from healthy donors and cancer patients. Using immunoSEQ multiplex PCR, the repertoire was profiled, and TCRdb retains in-frame clones only, with some absent. Here the sample spans roughly 200,000 clones, 85% to 95% being singletons. Germline CDR1 and CDR2: SGHTA and FQGTGA. This CDR3 is 18 amino acids long. V was pared by 5 bases and J by 0 bases, with 9 bases of the junction left unmatched. This receptor was obtained from a man between 18 and 29 years old in good health. The chain has TRBV7-3 and TRBJ2-3, with 12 bases lining up with TRBD2. Specimen: blood. As DNA, the CDR3 is TGTGCCAGCAGCGCCCGGCCTAGCGGGGGGGTCAGCACAGATACGCAGTATTTT. Translating gives CASSARPSGGVSTDTQYF.